This entry features one T cell receptor (beta chain) sequence. Its antigen is not known. This sample is part of a study of T cells after yellow fever vaccination. Trimming pared 9 bases from V and 3 bases from J, leaving 9 bases between. The V gene's germline CDR1 is KGHDR and CDR2 SFDVKD. There are 12 residues in the CDR3. Study results and limitations: Post-booster repertoires again held most primary-vaccination clones (approximately 96% CD4, 85% to 90% CD8). The secondary response was weaker, and its peak arrived faster, on day 5 versus 15.

Template switching by 5'RACE produced TCR cDNA, adding a universal primer site and UMIs. TCRdb redid the calling of the 5' RACE reads with MiXCR, one entry per CDR3 protein. The sample shows 500,000 to 550,000 distinct CDR3 sequences, just over 20% of them seen only once. The sample consisted of PBMCs, taken less than 25 days after the first yellow fever vaccination. The sequence was obtained from a man between 18 and 29 years old who received the YFV17D yellow fever vaccine. V gene TRBV24-1 combines with J gene TRBJ2-3, with D possibly TRBD1 on 5 matching bases. CDR3 sequence: CATAQGTDTQYF. The CDR3 DNA is TGTGCCACCGCCCAGGGAACAGATACGCAGTATTTT.